Each of the 11 T cell receptor beta chains below was sequenced from the same sample in a study of shared clonotypes between healthy human individuals. The assay was immunoSEQ multiplex PCR, and TCRdb's table has in-frame clones only and misses some. The sample comprises more than 550,000 clones, 90% to 95% of which are singletons, and about 24% rests with the top ten. CD8 cells classed as naive were CD45RO-negative and positively selected for CCR7, excluding terminally differentiated effector memory CD45RA+ cells. The sample comprised naive CD8+ T cells sorted from blood. These receptor sequences come from a man younger than 40 in good health.

This sequence joins TRBV19 and TRBJ2-1; weak D call: TRBD1 (5 bases). Germline V gene sequence: CDR1 LNHDA, CDR2 SQIVND (reference sequence). This CDR3 is 14 amino acids long. V gave up 3 bases and J gave up 3 bases, with 9 bases separating them. The CDR3 reads CASSIAGNYNEQFF. The CDR3 DNA sequence: TGTGCCAGTAGTATTGCAGGGAACTACAATGAGCAGTTCTTC.

This chain connects TRBV5-4 to TRBJ2-7, with 8 bases lining up with TRBD2. CDR1 SGHNT and CDR2 YYREEE come from the germline V gene (reference sequence). The CDR3 has 15 amino acids. Unmatched junction bases numbered 6, after V lost 2 bases and J lost 2 bases. CDR3 nucleotide sequence: TGTGCCAGCAGCTTAATTAGCGGGAATACCTACGAGCAGTACTTC. It translates to CASSLISGNTYEQYF.

V usage is TRBV2 and J usage is TRBJ1-5; TRBD1 is a possible D gene (5 bases). The V and J ends lost 3 bases and 1 base respectively, with 7 bases between them. The CDR3 loop spans 14 amino acids. In germline, CDR1 is SNHLY, CDR2 FYNNEI. The CDR3 protein is CASSEGPSNQPQHF. In DNA form, the CDR3 reads TGTGCCAGCAGTGAGGGGCCGAGCAATCAGCCCCAGCATTTT.

The chain has TRBV27 and TRBJ2-7; unclear D gene. The length of the CDR3 is 13 residues. V gave up 6 bases and J gave up 2 bases, with 11 bases separating them. Germline CDR1 is MNHEY and CDR2 is SMNVEV (reference sequence). This CDR3 reads CASRSAAAYEQYF. The CDR3 nucleotides read TGTGCCAGCAGAAGTGCGGCCGCCTACGAGCAGTACTTC.

This chain's CDR3 is CASSEYLDGETQYF. The CDR3 nucleotides are TGCGCCAGCAGTGAGTATTTAGACGGGGAGACGCAGTATTTT. This chain connects TRBV10-1 to TRBJ2-3, with TRBD2 as a possible D gene (5 bases). The CDR3 runs to 14 residues. Germline V CDR1 and CDR2: WNHNN, SYGVQD (reference sequence). Trimming shortened V by 1 base and J by 9 bases, and 14 bases separated the two germline ends.

This chain uses TRBV4-2 with TRBJ2-1; 11 positions agree with TRBD2. Germline CDR1 reads LGHNA; CDR2 reads YNFKEQ. The trim removed 1 base at V and 7 bases at J, leaving 9 bases unmatched. CDR3 length: 17 residues. The chain's CDR3 is CASSQGNPGLAVNEQFF. The DNA of the CDR3 is TGTGCCAGCAGCCAAGGGAATCCGGGACTAGCGGTAAATGAGCAGTTCTTC.

V and J are TRBV7-6 and TRBJ2-3; D not resolved. Germline loops: CDR1 SGHVS, CDR2 FNYEAQ. Trimming stripped 2 bases from V and 0 bases from J, with 12 bases between. This CDR3 spans 16 amino acids. The CDR3 coding sequence is TGTGCCAGCAGCTTAAGGAGCGTAGCTAGCACAGATACGCAGTATTTT. It encodes CASSLRSVASTDTQYF.

The chain couples TRBV7-6 to TRBJ2-1; 9 positions match TRBD2. CDR3 length: 15 amino acids. CDR1 and CDR2 from the germline V gene are SGHVS and FNYEAQ. Trimming at V came to 4 bases and at J to 4 bases, leaving 5 bases not matched to a gene. The DNA for the CDR3 is TGTGCCAGCAGCTCTAGGACTAGCGATTACAATGAGCAGTTCTTC. Protein product: CASSSRTSDYNEQFF.

The gene calls are TRBV28 and TRBJ2-7; 8 nucleotides match TRBD1. Losses at the gene ends were 2 bases for V and 5 bases for J; bases not matched to a gene: 8. The CDR3 runs 15 residues. Per the germline V gene, CDR1 is MDHEN and CDR2 is SYDVKM. The CDR3 sequence is CASSLPWTGLNEQYF. For the CDR3, the DNA is TGTGCCAGCAGTTTACCCTGGACAGGGCTGAACGAGCAGTACTTC.

The rearrangement uses TRBV7-8 and TRBJ2-1; D might be TRBD2 (5 bases). This CDR3 is 18 amino acids long. V gave up 5 bases and J gave up 5 bases, with 25 bases separating them. CDR1 is SGHVS and CDR2 is FQNEAQ in the germline V gene. CDR3 bases: TGTGCCAGCAGCCCCCCCGGGGTCGGCAGATATACTAACAATGAGCAGTTCTTC. It encodes CASSPPGVGRYTNNEQFF.

The chain employs TRBV19 and TRBJ2-2; D is uncertain. The CDR3 runs 13 residues. Trimming cost V 5 bases and J 5 bases, with 9 bases left between them. The germline gives CDR1 LNHDA, CDR2 SQIVND (reference sequence). DNA for the CDR3: TGTGCCAGTAGTGGTCAAACAACCGGGGAGCTGTTTTTT. It yields the protein CASSGQTTGELFF.